The 11 T cell receptor beta chains below were found in one sample sequenced in a study of shared clonotypes between healthy human individuals (TCRdb year 2020). Preparation of the library involved the immunoSEQ multiplex PCR assay. Held by TCRdb, this immuneACCESS table contains in-frame sequences only and omits some clones. Under half of the omission traces to an unresolved V gene where checked; the cause of the rest is unknown. Recorded for this sample are around 580,000 clones; 95% to 98% of them occurred a single time. The ten largest clones add up to more than 0.3% of the sample. CD8 naive samples consisted of CD45RO-negative cells that were positively selected for CCR7, yielding a CD45RA+CCR7+ population without TemRA cells. What was sequenced was naive CD8+ T cells sorted from blood. Read against the paper, the sample's cell subset or site label means: CD45RA+CCR7+. These TCRs come from a young man in good health.

J is TRBJ2-7 and V is TRBV9, with D possibly being TRBD2 (6 bases). The CDR3 is 13 amino acids. Germline assignment: CDR1 SGDLS and CDR2 YYNGEE. V was clipped by 2 bases and J by 5 bases, with 11 bases between them. CDR3 amino acids: CASSVGGIDEQYF. Written as DNA, the CDR3 is TGTGCCAGCAGCGTTGGCGGGATCGACGAGCAGTACTTC.

The chain employs TRBV7-2 and TRBJ2-1; TRBD2 aligns across 9 bases. The CDR3 consists of 15 residues. V trimming: 2 bases; J trimming: 5 bases; junction bases outside the gene matches: 4. Germline assignment: CDR1 SGHTA and CDR2 FQGNSA. This CDR3 is CASSLLLAGNNEQFF. The CDR3, as DNA: TGTGCCAGCAGCTTACTTCTAGCGGGAAACAATGAGCAGTTCTTC.

V is TRBV27 and J is TRBJ2-2; D assignment may be TRBD1 or TRBD2 (5 bases each). V gave up 9 bases and J gave up 6 bases, with 11 bases separating them. The germline V gene encodes CDR1 MNHEY and CDR2 SMNVEV (reference sequence). CDR3 length: 12 residues. CDR3 in DNA: TGTGCCAGTAGAATGGGGGCCGGGGAGCTGTTTTTT. Protein sequence: CASRMGAGELFF.

The chain employs TRBV29-1 and TRBJ2-7, with 7 bases identical to TRBD1. With V trimmed by 5 bases and J by 1 base, 5 bases remained unmatched. Germline V gives CDR1 SQVTM, CDR2 ANQGSEA. The CDR3 covers 13 residues. In DNA form, the CDR3 reads TGCAGCGTTAGAACAGGGGATTCCTACGAGCAGTACTTC. Protein: CSVRTGDSYEQYF.

This clone was seen once. The chain has TRBV10-2 and TRBJ1-1, with D uncertain. CDR1 is WSHSY and CDR2 is SAAADI in the germline V gene. The V end was cut by 5 bases, the J end by 0 bases, with 16 bases between. The CDR3 extends over 16 amino acids. CDR3 DNA sequence: TGCGCCAGCAGTATCATCGCCGGATCCATGAACACTGAAGCTTTCTTT. The encoded protein is CASSIIAGSMNTEAFF.

The chain links TRBV29-1 to TRBJ2-7; 13 nucleotides agree with TRBD2. The J segment lost 7 bases and the V segment lost 1 base, leaving 4 bases of the junction unmatched. Germline V gives CDR1 SQVTM, CDR2 ANQGSEA. The CDR3 is 14 residues long. Here the CDR3 DNA reads TGCAGCGTTGAAGGGACTAGCGGGGGTCTGGAGCAGTACTTC. Protein product: CSVEGTSGGLEQYF.

The chain employs TRBV29-1 and TRBJ2-7; the D is unclear. This CDR3 spans 12 amino acids. The germline V gene has CDR1 SQVTM and CDR2 ANQGSEA. V gave up 7 bases and J gave up 0 bases, with 10 bases separating them. For the CDR3, the DNA is TGCAGCGCCCATTCGGGCTCCTACGAGCAGTACTTC. Protein product: CSAHSGSYEQYF.

The chain couples TRBV6-4 to TRBJ2-7, with 7 bases that match TRBD2. After removal of 7 bases from V and 3 bases from J, the junction contained 12 bases not matched to a gene. Germline V gives CDR1 MRHNA, CDR2 SNTAGT. The CDR3 runs 15 residues. DNA for the CDR3: TGTGCCAGCAAAGGGACTATCCAGAGGGTCTACGAGCAGTACTTC. It encodes CASKGTIQRVYEQYF.

V usage is TRBV7-8 and J usage is TRBJ2-7, with 7 bases that match TRBD2. Germline V gives CDR1 SGHVS, CDR2 FQNEAQ. Germline trimming cut 3 bases from V and 3 bases from J; bases unmatched to any gene: 5. This CDR3 is built from 14 residues. In DNA form, the CDR3 reads TGTGCCAGCAGCTTTGGACTAGTGGGCTACGAGCAGTACTTC. It encodes CASSFGLVGYEQYF. The whole variable domain, filled in from reference TRBV7-8 and TRBJ2-7, reads GAGVSQSPRYKVAKRGQDVALRCDPISGHVSLFWYQQALGQGPEFLTYFQNEAQLDKSGLPSDRFFAERPEGSVSTLKIQRTQQEDSAVYLCASSFGLVGYEQYFGPGTRLTVT.

V gene TRBV5-1 combines with J gene TRBJ2-1, with D maybe TRBD2 (6 bases). The V and J ends lost 3 bases and 0 bases respectively, with 10 bases between them. CDR3 length: 15 residues. Per the germline V gene, CDR1 is SGHRS and CDR2 is YFSETQ. The CDR3 nucleotides are TGCGCCAGCAGCTCGGACGGGAGCTCCTACAATGAGCAGTTCTTC. Amino acids: CASSSDGSSYNEQFF. The entire variable domain, with the rest obtained from reference TRBV5-1 and TRBJ2-1, is as follows: KAGVTQTPRYLIKTRGQQVTLSCSPISGHRSVSWYQQTPGQGLQFLFEYFSETQRNKGNFPGRFSGRQFSNSRSEMNVSTLELGDSALYLCASSSDGSSYNEQFFGPGTRLTVL.

This chain links TRBV5-1 with TRBJ2-1; unclear D gene. The CDR3 has 15 amino acids. The V gene lost 0 bases and the J gene lost 8 bases, with 15 bases spanning the gap. Germline values: CDR1 SGHRS, CDR2 YFSETQ. The CDR3 DNA reads TGCGCCAGCAGCTTGGCCGGGCGCAGGTTTGATGAGCAGTTCTTC. This translates into CASSLAGRRFDEQFF.